The 14 T cell receptor beta chains below all came from one sample that was sequenced in a study of Ad26.COV2.S vaccination and SARS-CoV-2 variants. Only in-frame clones appear in the TCRdb table, and some are missing; sequencing was by immunoSEQ multiplex PCR. The table includes about 280,000 clones, more than 75% detected once. Treatment noted: roughly 20 received Ad26.COV2.S at low or high dose, single or two shots; a few received placebo; per-sample allocation not given. At day 63 after the first vaccine or placebo injection, samples were drawn. Source: peripheral blood, taken in a trial of Ad26.COV2.S vaccine versus placebo. The receptors originated from a person aged 18-65 years who received the Ad26.COV2.S COVID-19 vaccine or a placebo.

The CDR3 coding sequence is TGTGCCAGCAGCCAAGTCAACACTGAAGCTTTCTTT. Residues: CASSQVNTEAFF. The rearrangement links TRBV3-1 (or the pseudogene TRBV3-2) to TRBJ1-1; D is unresolved. CDR1 is LGHDT, CDR2 YNNKEL, per germline (reference sequence). The CDR3 loop spans 12 amino acids. The V end was cut by 1 base, the J end by 2 bases, with 2 bases between.

The V gene is TRBV28, the J gene TRBJ1-5; TRBD1 agrees at 7 bases. Trimming at V came to 6 bases and at J to 3 bases, leaving 8 bases not matched to a gene. The germline CDR1 and CDR2 sequences are MDHEN and SYDVKM. The CDR3 is 15 amino acids. The CDR3 DNA follows: TGTGCCAGCAGGCCGCAGGGGGAAGTCAATCAGCCCCAGCATTTT. It translates to CASRPQGEVNQPQHF.

V usage is TRBV11-2 and J usage is TRBJ2-7; perhaps TRBD2 as D (5 bases). This CDR3 region has 13 residues. Germline V lookup: CDR1 SGHAT, CDR2 FQNNGV. V was shortened by 3 bases and J by 12 bases, with 18 bases between the two germline ends. CDR3 coding DNA: TGTGCCAGCAGCTTTTTGCCGTGGGAGAGGGTGTACTTC. Translated: CASSFLPWERVYF.

The V gene is TRBV3-1 (or the pseudogene TRBV3-2), the J gene TRBJ2-7; possibly TRBD1 for D (6 bases). V was shortened by 2 bases and J by 6 bases, with 14 bases between the two germline ends. CDR3 length: 14 residues. Germline CDR1 is LGHDT and CDR2 is YNNKEL (reference sequence). The CDR3 loop is CASSQTLQGSEQYF. The CDR3 DNA reads as TGTGCCAGCAGCCAAACATTACAGGGTTCCGAGCAGTACTTC.

This chain links TRBV18 with TRBJ2-5, with D uncertain. V gave up 0 bases and J gave up 3 bases, with 11 bases separating them. The CDR3 consists of 15 residues. Per the germline V gene, CDR1 is KGHSH and CDR2 is LQKENI. CDR3 region: CASSPPNQEEETQYF. CDR3 DNA sequence: TGTGCCAGCTCACCACCTAATCAAGAAGAAGAGACCCAGTACTTC.

The V gene is TRBV5-1, the J gene TRBJ2-5; 7 nucleotides align to TRBD1. CDR1 is SGHRS, CDR2 YFSETQ, per germline. The CDR3 contains 15 residues. V lost 5 bases and J lost 1; bases outside the gene matches: 8. Written as DNA, the CDR3 is TGCGCCAGCAGTCTTCGACAGGGCCCCCAAGAGACCCAGTACTTC. Translating gives CASSLRQGPQETQYF.

The chain recombines TRBV5-1 with TRBJ2-5, with 8 bases identical to TRBD1. The CDR3 contains 15 residues. Losses at the gene ends were 4 bases for V and 5 bases for J; bases not matched to a gene: 10. Germline V CDR1 and CDR2: SGHRS, YFSETQ. This chain's CDR3 is CASSATGAVGETQYF. CDR3 sequence (DNA): TGCGCCAGCAGCGCGACAGGGGCGGTCGGGGAGACCCAGTACTTC.

The chain combines TRBV20-1 with TRBJ1-1, with D unresolved. The CDR3 extends over 11 amino acids. Germline values: CDR1 DFQATT, CDR2 SNEGSKA (reference sequence). Trimming shortened V by 4 bases and J by 3 bases, and 6 bases separated the two germline ends. Written as DNA, the CDR3 is TGCAGTGCTACACCACACACTGAAGCTTTCTTT. The encoded protein is CSATPHTEAFF.

The chain couples TRBV3-1 (or the pseudogene TRBV3-2) to TRBJ2-1; D is tentatively TRBD1 or TRBD2 (6 bases each). Trimming took off 3 bases at V and 0 bases at J, with 15 bases between the two ends. The length of the CDR3 is 17 residues. CDR1 is LGHDT, CDR2 YNNKEL, per germline (reference sequence). The CDR3 nucleotides read TGTGCCAGCAGCCATTTACCGGGGGCTAGCTCCTACAATGAGCAGTTCTTC. It encodes CASSHLPGASSYNEQFF.

The V call is TRBV28, the J call TRBJ1-5; a possible D gene is TRBD1 (5 bases). Trimming shortened V by 5 bases and J by 0 bases, and 8 bases separated the two germline ends. This CDR3 has 14 amino acids. CDR1 is MDHEN, CDR2 SYDVKM, per germline. The CDR3 here is CASSSDSSNQPQHF. For the CDR3, the DNA is TGTGCCAGCAGTAGCGACAGTAGCAATCAGCCCCAGCATTTT.

The rearrangement joins TRBV29-1 to TRBJ2-3, with unresolved D. Germline V gene sequence: CDR1 SQVTM, CDR2 ANQGSEA. The CDR3 runs to 11 residues. With 2 bases removed from V and 4 bases from J, the gap between germline ends came to 4 bases. Here the CDR3 DNA reads TGCAGCGTTGAATGGGCAGATACGCAGTATTTT. Translating gives CSVEWADTQYF.

The gene calls are TRBV18 and TRBJ1-2; 7 positions match TRBD1. V shed 6 bases, J shed 2 bases, and the junction held 3 bases outside the gene matches. Per germline, CDR1 KGHSH and CDR2 LQKENI. The CDR3 length is 13 residues. The CDR3 reads CASSWDSNYGYTF. The DNA for the CDR3 is TGTGCCAGCTCCTGGGACAGCAACTATGGCTACACCTTC.

This clone appeared a few times. The chain recombines TRBV2 with TRBJ2-5, with D possibly TRBD2 on 5 matching bases. Germline lookup yields CDR1 SNHLY and CDR2 FYNNEI. This CDR3 spans 11 amino acids. The CDR3 sequence: CAPQRGETQYF. For the CDR3, the DNA is TGTGCTCCCCAGCGCGGGGAGACCCAGTACTTC.

This chain links TRBV18 with TRBJ1-1; 7 bases match TRBD1. From germline, CDR1 is KGHSH and CDR2 LQKENI. This CDR3 has 17 residues. J gave up 1 base and V 3 bases, and 11 bases lay outside the gene matches. CDR3 amino acids: CASSPTGAPPTNTEAFF. CDR3 coding DNA: TGTGCCAGCTCACCTACAGGGGCCCCTCCTACGAACACTGAAGCTTTCTTT.